Shown below are 13 T cell receptor beta chains from a single sample sequenced in a study of PD-1 blockade in classical Hodgkin lymphoma. The data were produced by immunoSEQ multiplex PCR, yet TCRdb's version contains in-frame clones alone and is incomplete. The sample holds tens of thousands of clones, 55% to 75% seen once. Relapse after autologous stem cell transplantation occurred in every patient, and brentuximab vedotin exposure varied. The source was peripheral blood mononuclear cells (PBMCs), collected at baseline. These receptors all stem from a human donor with classical Hodgkin lymphoma.

V and J are TRBV9 and TRBJ1-1; the D gene is possibly TRBD1 (6 bases). Germline V gene data show CDR1 as SGDLS and CDR2 as YYNGEE. The CDR3 consists of 12 residues. Between the trimmed V and J ends, which lost 5 bases and 3 bases, there was a span of 8 bases. The CDR3 here is CASSRGDTEAFF. The CDR3 coding sequence is TGTGCCAGCAGTAGGGGGGACACTGAAGCTTTCTTT.

The rearrangement links TRBV28 to TRBJ1-1; D ambiguous. Germline assignment: CDR1 MDHEN and CDR2 SYDVKM. The V end lost 2 bases, the J end lost 10 bases, and 14 bases lay between the germline ends. The CDR3 extends over 13 amino acids. CDR3 nucleotides: TGTGCCAGCAGTTTAACGGGCAGTCGACCAGCTTTCTTT. Translating gives CASSLTGSRPAFF.

The gene calls are TRBV9 and TRBJ2-3; D is perhaps TRBD1 (6 bases). The CDR3 contains 16 residues. The germline V gene has CDR1 SGDLS and CDR2 YYNGEE. Trimming pared 4 bases from V and 0 bases from J, leaving 15 bases between. CDR3 amino acids: CASSPRGSGSTDTQYF. CDR3 DNA: TGTGCCAGCAGCCCCAGGGGATCGGGGAGCACAGATACGCAGTATTTT. The whole variable domain, filled in from reference TRBV9 and TRBJ2-3, reads DSGVTQTPKHLITATGQRVTLRCSPRSGDLSVYWYQQSLDQGLQFLIQYYNGEERAKGNILERFSAQQFPDLHSELNLSSLELGDSALYFCASSPRGSGSTDTQYFGPGTRLTVL.

This clone was picked up a small number of times. The chain carries TRBV6-5 and TRBJ2-5; 8 positions match TRBD1. V dropped 2 bases and J dropped 5; count of bases not matched to a gene: 4. CDR1 is MNHEY and CDR2 is SVGAGI in the germline V gene. The CDR3 length is 14 residues. As DNA, the CDR3 is TGTGCCAGCAGTTACACAGGGGGATTGGAGACCCAGTACTTC. It specifies CASSYTGGLETQYF.

This clone is termed medium-sized. The chain is built from TRBV4-3 and TRBJ1-5; D unresolved. The V and J ends lost 0 bases and 5 bases respectively, with 17 bases between them. The CDR3 length is 17 residues. CDR1 LGHNA and CDR2 YSLEER come from the germline V gene. The CDR3 nucleotides read TGCGCCAGCAGCCAAGAATGGGGTGAAGGGTGGGATCAGCCCCAGCATTTT. Its translation is CASSQEWGEGWDQPQHF.

This clone was counted between two and nine times. The rearrangement links TRBV7-3 to TRBJ2-3; D tentatively fits TRBD1 or TRBD2 (5 bases each). The CDR3 loop spans 14 amino acids. V was clipped by 6 bases and J by 4 bases, with 14 bases between them. Germline V gives CDR1 SGHTA, CDR2 FQGTGA. Written as DNA, the CDR3 is TGTGCCAGCAGTTCTCTAGGGACCTCAGATACGCAGTATTTT. Translated, it gives CASSSLGTSDTQYF.

This clone was found once. This rearrangement joins TRBV6-5 to TRBJ2-2, with D hard to call. The CDR3 is 11 residues long. Germline V CDR1 and CDR2: MNHEY, SVGAGI. V lost 2 bases and J lost 11, with 6 bases in between. The CDR3 protein is CASSYEAELFF. CDR3 bases: TGTGCCAGCAGTTACGAAGCAGAGCTGTTTTTT.

The sample holds a few counts of this clone. The CDR3 reads CASSSRNDAGTHTDTQYF. The DNA of the CDR3 is TGTGCCAGCAGCTCGCGAAACGATGCAGGGACCCACACAGATACGCAGTATTTT. V is TRBV13 and J is TRBJ2-3, with D perhaps being TRBD1 or TRBD2 (5 bases each). The V and J ends lost 4 bases and 2 bases respectively, with 22 bases between them. Per the germline V gene, CDR1 is PRHDT and CDR2 is FYEKMQ (reference sequence). This CDR3 contains 18 residues.

The rearrangement uses TRBV7-6 and TRBJ1-1, with a weak D call TRBD1 (5 bases). Germline CDR1 and CDR2: SGHVS and FNYEAQ. V lost 3 bases and J 8 bases, leaving 16 bases between the germline ends. CDR3 length: 14 residues. The DNA for the CDR3 is TGTGCCAGCAGCTTCGATTTGGCAGGGACGGAAGCTTTCTTT. It is translated as CASSFDLAGTEAFF.

The V and J genes are TRBV21-1 and TRBJ2-7; TRBD2 reflects the table's D call only, with no check against the DNA. TRBV21-1 is a recognized pseudogene. This CDR3 comprises 18 residues. Here the CDR3 reads CASSIKTSGSLTDYEQYF. In DNA form, the CDR3 reads TGTGCCAGCAGCATAAAGACTAGCGGGAGCTTAACGGACTACGAGCAGTACTTC.

V and J are TRBV6-5 and TRBJ1-2, with TRBD1 matching over 10 bases. Germline trimming cut 3 bases from V and 5 bases from J; bases unmatched to any gene: 6. Germline V gene lookup returns CDR1 MNHEY and CDR2 SVGAGI. The CDR3 contains 15 residues. The CDR3 reads CASSYDRTGGYGYTF. For the CDR3, the DNA is TGTGCCAGCAGTTATGACCGGACAGGGGGATATGGCTACACCTTC.

J is TRBJ1-1 and V is TRBV7-9, with unresolved D. CDR3 length equals 14 residues. CDR1 is SEHNR and CDR2 is FQNEAQ in the germline V gene (reference sequence). V lost 8 bases, J lost 1 base, and 14 bases lay in between. Here the CDR3 DNA reads TGTGCCAGCTATAATCCCACGGAGAACACTGAAGCTTTCTTT. Residues: CASYNPTENTEAFF.

The chain carries TRBV7-3 and TRBJ1-1; D perhaps matches TRBD1 (5 bases). Trimming pared 6 bases from V and 3 bases from J, leaving 11 bases between. Germline V gene sequence: CDR1 SGHTA, CDR2 FQGTGA. The CDR3 sequence is 13 residues long. CDR3: CASRAPGHTEAFF. DNA of the CDR3: TGTGCCAGCAGGGCCCCGGGGCACACTGAAGCTTTCTTT.